Below, 31 T cell receptor beta chains from the same sample are listed, as sequenced in a study of cytomegalovirus exposure and HLA in healthy donors. This PCR relied on a set of 60 Vbeta primers and 13 Jbeta primers. Generated by immunoSEQ multiplex PCR, the TCRdb table keeps only in-frame clones and is missing some. In the table there are some 150,000 clones, around three quarters of which are singletons. Sequencing was carried out using PBMCs. These receptors were obtained from a man aged 40-49 years in good health and CMV-seropositive.

In its sample, this clone was seen a few times. The chain joins TRBV7-8 to TRBJ2-2; tentatively, D is TRBD2 (6 bases). Germline CDR1 and CDR2: SGHVS and FQNEAQ. The CDR3 is 15 residues long. Trimming took 4 bases from V and 7 from J, leaving 16 bases between them. CDR3 sequence: CASSSLGGGDGELFF. In DNA, the CDR3 is TGTGCCAGCAGCTCCCTTGGGGGAGGAGACGGGGAGCTGTTTTTT.

This clone has a handful of counts. The rearrangement joins TRBV29-1 to TRBJ2-3; 9 bases fit TRBD1. Unmatched junction bases numbered 9, after V lost 4 bases and J lost 10 bases. Germline assignment: CDR1 SQVTM and CDR2 ANQGSEA. The CDR3 loop spans 13 amino acids. CDR3 sequence (DNA): TGCAGCGTTGTTTCATGGGGACAGGGTGCGCAGTATTTT. Translation: CSVVSWGQGAQYF.

This chain links TRBV7-9 with TRBJ1-2, with unresolved D. The CDR3 contains 14 residues. The V end was cut by 2 bases, the J end by 3 bases, with 10 bases between. Germline V gene sequence: CDR1 SEHNR, CDR2 FQNEAQ (reference sequence). The CDR3 sequence is CASSLNQRYYGYTF. In DNA, the CDR3 is TGTGCCAGCAGCTTAAATCAGCGTTACTATGGCTACACCTTC.

The V call is TRBV4-3, the J call TRBJ2-7; 10 nucleotides match TRBD2. CDR1 LGHNA and CDR2 YSLEER come from the germline V gene. Germline trimming cut 2 bases from V and 5 bases from J; bases unmatched to any gene: 15. CDR3 length: 18 amino acids. CDR3 loop: CASSQSPSGSSPRDEQYF. The CDR3 bases are TGCGCCAGCAGCCAATCTCCTAGCGGGAGTAGTCCCCGCGACGAGCAGTACTTC.

The CDR3 DNA sequence: TGTGCCAGCAGCAAAGAATCTTTAGGGGCCTCTGGAAACACCATATATTTT. Translated, it gives CASSKESLGASGNTIYF. The genes are TRBV21-1 and TRBJ1-3; the table's D call, TRBD1, was not checked against the DNA. TRBV21-1 is an annotated pseudogene. The CDR3 covers 17 residues.

The chain uses TRBV5-1 and TRBJ2-7, with a weak D call TRBD1 (5 bases). Trimming pared 0 bases from V and 6 bases from J, leaving 13 bases between. The CDR3 contains 14 residues. The germline V gene encodes CDR1 SGHRS and CDR2 YFSETQ. The CDR3 is CASSLGRAVGEQYF. In nucleotides, the CDR3 is TGCGCCAGCAGCTTGGGCAGGGCGGTCGGCGAGCAGTACTTC.

The chain uses TRBV7-9 and TRBJ1-2; D remains unclear. V was pared by 0 bases and J by 8 bases, with 10 bases between. CDR3 length equals 13 residues. CDR1 and CDR2 from the germline V gene are SEHNR and FQNEAQ (reference sequence). The CDR3 nucleotides are TGTGCCAGCAGCTTAGCCTGGGGAGAAGGCTACACCTTC. Translation: CASSLAWGEGYTF.

The V and J genes are TRBV7-2 and TRBJ1-2; TRBD1 matches 8 bases. With 2 bases clipped from V and 2 bases from J, the junction kept 10 bases outside the gene matches. CDR1 and CDR2 (germline): SGHTA, FQGNSA. The length of the CDR3 is 17 residues. The CDR3 region is CASSLMTGAIMNYGYTF. CDR3 bases: TGTGCCAGCAGCTTAATGACAGGGGCCATTATGAACTATGGCTACACCTTC. Based on the CDR3 plus reference TRBV7-2 and TRBJ1-2, the full variable domain is GAGVSQSPSNKVTEKGKDVELRCDPISGHTALYWYRQSLGQGLEFLIYFQGNSAPDKSGLPSDRFSAERTGGSVSTLTIQRTQQEDSAVYLCASSLMTGAIMNYGYTFGSGTRLTVV.

The genes are TRBV15 and TRBJ2-7, with 12 nucleotides matching TRBD1. CDR3 length: 17 amino acids. V was pared by 1 base and J by 6 bases, with 10 bases of the junction left unmatched. Germline CDR1 is LNHNV and CDR2 is YYDKDF (reference sequence). The CDR3 is CATSRGLGGTGGLEQYF. CDR3 in DNA: TGTGCCACCAGCAGAGGGCTGGGGGGGACAGGGGGCCTCGAGCAGTACTTC.

Remarks on this clone: At one end, the junction sequence differs from germline, possibly due to a read error. This chain links TRBV6-1 with TRBJ2-7; 8 bases are a match to TRBD2. CDR3 length: 13 amino acids. The germline V gene has CDR1 MNHNS and CDR2 SASEGT. This CDR3 reads CASKVAGNYEQCF. The CDR3 bases are TGTGCCAGCAAAGTAGCGGGAAACTACGAGCAGTGCTTC.

The rearrangement links TRBV9 to TRBJ2-1; TRBD2 agrees at 11 bases. The CDR3 is made up of 19 amino acids. Germline V gene lookup returns CDR1 SGDLS and CDR2 YYNGEE. J was trimmed by 0 bases and V by 0 bases; bases with no gene match: 8. CDR3 loop: CASSVEASGGRSSYNEQFF. CDR3 DNA: TGTGCCAGCAGCGTAGAGGCTAGCGGGGGGAGGAGCTCCTACAATGAGCAGTTCTTC.

The table lists this clone with a few counts. The chain employs TRBV7-2 and TRBJ2-1, with TRBD2 matching over 7 bases. The CDR3 has 17 amino acids. V trimming: 5 bases; J trimming: 0 bases; junction bases outside the gene matches: 10. CDR1 and CDR2 (germline): SGHTA, FQGNSA. The CDR3 bases are TGTGCCAGCAGCCCTCATGGCGGGAGTAGCTCCTACAATGAGCAGTTCTTC. Residues: CASSPHGGSSSYNEQFF.

The chain has TRBV27 and TRBJ1-6; 10 bases are a match to TRBD1. V lost 4 bases and J lost 7; bases outside the gene matches: 7. Per germline, CDR1 MNHEY and CDR2 SMNVEV (reference sequence). The CDR3 has 16 amino acids. The CDR3 spells CASSSSGTGANSPLHF. The CDR3 bases are TGTGCCAGCAGTTCCTCCGGGACAGGGGCGAATTCACCCCTCCACTTT.

A word on this clone: Without the conserved terminal phenylalanine or tryptophan, this CDR3 likely stems from a read error. The DNA is left out, because the CDR3 cannot be placed on it with certainty; the CDR3 is given as TCRdb lists it. The chain links TRBV5-6 to TRBJ2-7; the table's D call TRBD2 went unverified against the DNA. The CDR3 length is 12 residues, termini included. The germline gives CDR1 SGHDT, CDR2 YYEEEE. CDR3 loop: CASSVGLAGDLY.

This sequence joins TRBV27 and TRBJ1-6; unclear D gene. The CDR3 sequence is 18 residues long. Per the germline V gene, CDR1 is MNHEY and CDR2 is SMNVEV (reference sequence). Trimming removed 0 bases from V and 0 bases from J, with 12 bases in between. The CDR3 sequence is CASSLSGGPSSYNSPLHF. The CDR3 nucleotides read TGTGCCAGCAGTTTATCTGGAGGTCCGAGCTCCTATAATTCACCCCTCCACTTT.

The J gene is TRBJ2-7, the V gene TRBV11-3, with TRBD2 identical over 8 bases. The germline CDR1 and CDR2 sequences are SGHNT and YENEEA. The CDR3 totals 15 residues. V shed 3 bases, J shed 6 bases, and the junction held 10 bases outside the gene matches. The CDR3 region has the DNA TGTGCCAGCAGCTTCCCCGGGAGGGGGGAGGGCGAGCAGTACTTC. Amino acid sequence: CASSFPGRGEGEQYF. Supplemented by reference TRBV11-3 and TRBJ2-7, the full variable domain reads EAGVVQSPRYKIIEKKQPVAFWCNPISGHNTLYWYLQNLGQGPELLIRYENEEAVDDSQLPKDRFSAERLKGVDSTLKIQPAELGDSAVYLCASSFPGRGEGEQYFGPGTRLTVT.

This clone turned up a few times. V and J are TRBV7-9 and TRBJ1-2, with D perhaps TRBD1 (5 bases). Trimming removed 1 base from V and 6 bases from J, with 9 bases in between. This CDR3 contains 13 residues. Germline assignment: CDR1 SEHNR and CDR2 FQNEAQ (reference sequence). The CDR3 loop reads CASSLGGTNGYTF. CDR3 DNA sequence: TGTGCCAGCAGCTTAGGAGGGACTAATGGCTACACCTTC.

This chain links TRBV7-6 with TRBJ2-1, with 7 bases aligning to TRBD2. Per germline, CDR1 SGHVS and CDR2 FNYEAQ. The CDR3 covers 15 residues. The V and J ends lost 1 base and 7 bases, in that order; junction bases with no gene match: 7. CDR3 loop: CASSLVAGEGNEQFF. The CDR3 region has the DNA TGTGCCAGCAGCTTAGTGGCGGGGGAGGGGAATGAGCAGTTCTTC.

This clone was picked up many times. The chain has TRBV5-4 and TRBJ2-7; D is possibly TRBD1 (6 bases). Trimming took 4 bases from V and 5 from J, leaving 13 bases between them. This CDR3 has 13 residues. Germline CDR1 is SGHNT and CDR2 is YYREEE (reference sequence). The DNA for the CDR3 is TGTGCCAGCAGCGTGACAGGTAACCACGAGCAGTACTTC. Amino acid sequence: CASSVTGNHEQYF.

V gene TRBV5-1 combines with J gene TRBJ2-7, with TRBD1 identical over 8 bases. Losses at the gene ends were 4 bases for V and 4 bases for J; bases not matched to a gene: 4. Germline CDR1 and CDR2: SGHRS and YFSETQ. There are 13 residues in the CDR3. The CDR3 DNA reads as TGCGCCAGCAGCATTGACAGGGGATACGAGCAGTACTTC. Its translation: CASSIDRGYEQYF.

This sequence joins TRBV19 and TRBJ1-4; 8 nucleotides align to TRBD1. V lost 6 bases to trimming and J lost 7 bases; unmatched junction nucleotides: 10. The CDR3 loop spans 15 amino acids. Germline loops: CDR1 LNHDA, CDR2 SQIVND (reference sequence). CDR3 nucleotides: TGTGCCAGTAGACCTCGGACAGGGAATATTGAAAAACTGTTTTTT. Protein sequence: CASRPRTGNIEKLFF.

This clone showed up just once. CDR3 in DNA: TGCGCCAGCAGCTTGGCCACTAGCGGGTTTAGCACCGGGGAGCTGTTTTTT. The encoded protein is CASSLATSGFSTGELFF. The chain has TRBV5-1 and TRBJ2-2; 9 nucleotides align to TRBD2. Per the germline V gene, CDR1 is SGHRS and CDR2 is YFSETQ. V dropped 0 bases and J dropped 4; count of bases not matched to a gene: 7. CDR3 size: 17 residues.

The rearrangement uses TRBV29-1 and TRBJ2-7; 11 nucleotides match TRBD2. Trimming cost V 7 bases and J 3 bases; bases outside gene matches: 2. This CDR3 is built from 12 residues. The germline gives CDR1 SQVTM, CDR2 ANQGSEA. The DNA for the CDR3 is TGCAGCGGTAGCGGGGGGGGCTACGAGCAGTACTTC. Its protein product is CSGSGGGYEQYF.

The chain couples TRBV5-1 to TRBJ2-1; 7 bases fit TRBD1. The V gene end was trimmed by 3 bases and the J gene end by 3 bases; junction bases not matched to a gene: 6. There are 15 residues in the CDR3. The germline gives CDR1 SGHRS, CDR2 YFSETQ. Here the CDR3 DNA reads TGCGCCAGCAGCTCACAGGGGAATTTCTACAATGAGCAGTTCTTC. The encoded protein is CASSSQGNFYNEQFF.

V and J are TRBV10-1 and TRBJ2-2, with 9 bases that match TRBD1. V was clipped by 4 bases and J by 3 bases; unmatched bases: 3. This CDR3 spans 15 amino acids. The V gene's germline CDR1 is WNHNN and CDR2 SYGVQD (reference sequence). The CDR3 region has the DNA TGCGCCAGCAGTGCCCGGGACAGGGACACCGGGGAGCTGTTTTTT. This codes for CASSARDRDTGELFF.

J is TRBJ2-3 and V is TRBV5-1; D call uncertain. V gave up 0 bases and J gave up 2 bases, with 4 bases separating them. CDR1 is SGHRS, CDR2 YFSETQ, per germline. CDR3 size: 13 residues. CDR3 DNA: TGCGCCAGCAGCTTGGACTTCACAGATACGCAGTATTTT. This encodes CASSLDFTDTQYF.

There are a few counts of this clone. This rearrangement joins TRBV6-6 to TRBJ1-4; D might be TRBD1 (6 bases). The CDR3 has 15 amino acids. CDR1 is MNHNY and CDR2 is SVGAGI in the germline V gene (reference sequence). V shed 6 bases and J shed 4 bases, with 15 bases lying between them. CDR3 amino acids: CASRSSTGINEKLFF. The CDR3 DNA reads as TGTGCCAGCAGATCCTCGACAGGAATTAATGAAAAACTGTTTTTT.

As to this clone: The same CDR3 arises from other DNA sequences in this sample as well. The chain carries TRBV4-2 and TRBJ1-6; D remains unclear. The V end lost 5 bases, the J end lost 0 bases, and 5 bases lay between the germline ends. CDR3 length: 14 residues. Germline assignment: CDR1 LGHNA and CDR2 YNFKEQ. The CDR3 DNA follows: TGTGCCAGCAGCAGGAGCTCCTATAATTCACCCCTCCACTTT. It codes for CASSRSSYNSPLHF.

CDR3 residues: CASSHKGGYEQYF. CDR3 DNA sequence: TGCGCCAGCAGCCATAAAGGGGGATACGAGCAGTACTTC. The chain joins TRBV4-1 to TRBJ2-7; D might be TRBD1 (6 bases). This CDR3 is 13 amino acids long. In germline, CDR1 is MGHRA, CDR2 YSYEKL. Trimming removed 3 bases from V and 4 bases from J, with 10 bases in between.

J is TRBJ1-2 and V is TRBV11-2; D gene unclear. The CDR3 is made up of 13 amino acids. CDR1 and CDR2 (germline): SGHAT, FQNNGV. The V and J ends lost 1 base and 9 bases respectively, with 12 bases between them. CDR3 in DNA: TGTGCCAGCAGCTTAGCACAGATGCTAAGCTACACCTTC. Amino acid sequence: CASSLAQMLSYTF. The full variable domain, completed using reference TRBV11-2 and TRBJ1-2, is EAGVAQSPRYKIIEKRQSVAFWCNPISGHATLYWYQQILGQGPKLLIQFQNNGVVDDSQLPKDRFSAERLKGVDSTLKIQPAKLEDSAVYLCASSLAQMLSYTFGSGTRLTVV.

The CDR3 coding sequence is TGTGCCAGCAGTAGGGGGATCTCTGGAAACACCATATATTTT. Translated: CASSRGISGNTIYF. V usage is TRBV13 and J usage is TRBJ1-3, with a possible D match to TRBD1 (6 bases). Trimming removed 6 bases from V and 0 bases from J, with 9 bases in between. This CDR3 is built from 14 residues. Per the germline V gene, CDR1 is PRHDT and CDR2 is FYEKMQ (reference sequence).